The source of this TCR beta chain is a study of shared clonotypes between healthy human individuals (dated by TCRdb to about 2020). Looking at the study overall: The cohort comprised two women and three men aged 18 to 49 years. Per donor, three plates each were used for CD4 naive and CD4 memory, two for CD8 naive, and one for CD8 memory. To estimate repertoire size and how much clonotype sharing occurs between individuals, the study deeply sequenced the blood TCR repertoires of several healthy adults. To increase sequencing depth and limit assay-specific biases, TCR repertoire library preparation and sequencing were carried out by different laboratories using diverse techniques. Each donor's leukapheresis produced roughly between about 0.9 and 9.5 billion PBMCs.

Overall results and qualifications from the work: The genetic and exposure-history diversity represented was limited by the small number of donors. Incomplete sequencing was indicated by rarefaction of sorted-subset datasets, despite the large sequencing depth. Naive subsets generally had larger estimated clonotype richness than memory subsets did. Sampling was restricted to blood, and TCR repertoires in tissues likely differ from the TCR repertoires found in blood. When several donors were compared, the shared fraction of clonotypes was around 4.6% for naive CD4, around 3.5% for naive CD8, roughly 2.5% for memory CD4, and 0.35% to 0.5% for memory CD8. Clonotypes shared by all four sorted-subset donors showed higher generation probabilities than non-shared clonotypes. Pairwise subsampling indicated that sequencing depth was expected to affect the degree of clonotype sharing among donors.

As to this clone: Its recognized antigen is unknown. No base-level quality is on record; no much larger clone is a single base apart.

Using the deep immunoSEQ assay, TCR CDR3 regions were amplified from genomic DNA by multiplex PCR. Genomic DNA extracted from each cell subset was distributed evenly over all wells of several immunoSEQ 96-well plates, and each plate served as one replicate. For sorted subsets, roughly 190 ng of genomic DNA, equivalent to tens of thousands of T cell genomes, went into each replicate PCR. The purified libraries were quantified using a Qubit 3.0 fluorometer, sized with a Bioanalyzer 2100, and then quantified again using the KAPA Library Quantification kit. A separate single-read 150-cycle Illumina NextSeq 550 flow cell was used to sequence each immunoSEQ 96-well plate. Turning to the authors' computational methods: Because only junctional sequences without quality scores were contained in the immunoSEQ output, filtering matching that applied to full-length reads could not be performed. To assign V/J genes and CDR3, sequences were annotated using PyIR, a Python wrapper for IgBLAST v1.9, with IMGT germline references. Reads with weak V/J assignments (E-value above 1e-6), missing CDR3, stop codons, out-of-frame junctions, or ambiguous translated residues were removed. V3J clonotypes were defined as sequences sharing an identical inferred V gene, J gene, and CDR3 amino acid sequence. Percentage overlap between repertoires was calculated by dividing the number of shared unique clonotypes by the size of the smaller repertoire. RTK rarefaction, the Chao1 estimator, and Recon v2.1 estimates of unobserved clonotypes were used to assess repertoire richness. OLGA was used to compute generation probabilities for all TCRbeta clonotypes that the gDNA method yielded from a handful of donors. TCRdb stores this immuneACCESS table with in-frame sequences only. Part of the clones is absent; in the studies checked, under half of the shortfall reflects unresolved V genes, and no reason is known for the rest. D and trimming were read from the DNA, whereas the V and J calls and clone size are those reported in that table. Here the sample has around 600,000 clones; approximately 97% occur a single time. The ten largest clones add up to around 0.057% of the sample.

The donors were healthy, HIV-negative adults who had no recently reported acute infections or vaccinations. Every donor was a Caucasian adult residing in Nashville, Tennessee, USA. Magnetic negative selection was used to enrich CD4+ T cells, after which naive cells were positively selected on CD45RA and the negative fraction became the memory subset. After blood collection by leukapheresis, PBMCs were isolated using Ficoll-Histopaque density gradient centrifugation and then cryopreserved in the vapor phase of liquid nitrogen. Analytical flow cytometry was used to check the purity and quantity of every magnetically sorted T cell population. From each sorted fraction, genomic DNA was isolated and quantified by UV absorbance on a Nanodrop 2000c. This TCR was sampled from a woman in her twenties or thirties in good health. Sequenced material: naive CD4+ T cells sorted from blood. The cell subset or site label here, explained by the study, means: CD45RA+ positively selected.

The nucleotides read TGTGCCACCAGCAGAGCTACAGGGGACTTAAACACCGGGGAGCTGTTTTTT. The encoded protein is CATSRATGDLNTGELFF. In this chain, TRBV15 is recombined with TRBJ2-2; the best D guess is TRBD1, with 7 bases matching. Per the germline V gene (reference sequence), LNHNV is the CDR1 and YYDKDF is the CDR2. Inclusive of the bounding cysteine and phenylalanine, the CDR3 is 17 residues long. Only CDR3 DNA is held: 51 bases, read in frame from base 1. V lost 1 base and J lost 2 bases; the stretch between them is 14 bases long.